This T cell receptor (beta chain) is drawn from a study of beta chain features in type 1 diabetes. In its sample, this clone was seen many times. Its antigen remains unidentified. Different DNA sequences within this sample yield the same CDR3. Whole-study findings and limits: The study found moderately but significantly shorter TCRB CDR3s in all four CD4+ subsets of Type 1 diabetes patients. A PCR bias possibly favoring shorter templates would apply equally to patients and controls. More deletions and fewer insertions at VDJ junctions were found in patients with type 1 diabetes.

CDR3 length: 14 amino acids. Between the trimmed V and J ends, which lost 0 bases and 3 bases, there was a span of 8 bases. Germline V lookup: CDR1 KGHSH, CDR2 LQKENI. Expressed TCRB transcripts were sequenced after all isolated RNA was converted to cDNA. TCRdb keeps only in-frame clones here, not all; method: immunoSEQ multiplex PCR. Among 160,000 or so clones, approximately 9% were seen once, and the ten largest hold approximately 0.54%. Sorting produced populations that all topped 95% purity. The receptor comes from a woman aged 18-29 years with type 1 diabetes. Material: central memory CD4+ T cells from blood. The genes are TRBV18 and TRBJ2-5, with D tentatively TRBD2 (5 bases). CDR3 amino acids: CASSPPGIKETQYF. In nucleotides, the CDR3 is TGTGCCAGCTCACCACCCGGGATCAAAGAGACCCAGTACTTC.